A selection of T cell receptor beta chains follows, all from one sample in a study of blood T cell repertoires in COVID-19. Libraries were prepared by immunoSEQ multiplex PCR; TCRdb keeps only in-frame clonotypes and omits some of them. Among hundreds of thousands of clones, roughly 80% were seen once, and the ten largest hold 2% to 3%. The sequenced sample was peripheral blood. All receptors come from a woman aged 40 to 50 with active or convalescent COVID-19. Each CDR3 is given with its conserved first and last residue. D genes are given only for firm matches. A row's size may be missing; if present it is once, few, many or a size class.

D gene: .; V gene: TRBV11-1; J gene: TRBJ1-1; clone size: once; CDR3 protein: CASSSRQGSDTEAFF; CDR3 DNA: TGTGCCAGCAGCTCAAGGCAGGGGTCGGACACTGAAGCTTTCTTT
D gene: .; V gene: TRBV30; J gene: TRBJ2-1; clone size: .; CDR3 protein: CAWSDEDEQFF; CDR3 DNA: TGTGCCTGGAGTGACGAGGATGAGCAGTTCTTC
D gene: TRBD1; V gene: TRBV29-1; J gene: TRBJ1-2; clone size: once; CDR3 protein: CSVTSGGYGYTF; CDR3 DNA: TGCAGCGTTACGTCAGGGGGCTATGGCTACACCTTC
D gene: .; V gene: TRBV19; J gene: TRBJ2-7; clone size: .; CDR3 protein: CASSMVHAQSYEQYF; CDR3 DNA: TGTGCCAGTAGTATGGTACATGCCCAATCCTACGAGCAGTACTTC
D gene: TRBD1; V gene: TRBV7-9; J gene: TRBJ2-3; clone size: few; CDR3 protein: CASSARDRVNTDTQYF; CDR3 DNA: TGTGCCAGCAGCGCCCGGGACAGGGTGAACACAGATACGCAGTATTTT
D gene: .; V gene: TRBV2; J gene: TRBJ1-1; clone size: .; CDR3 protein: CASIFQDSPNTEAFF; CDR3 DNA: TGTGCCAGCATCTTCCAGGACAGCCCGAACACTGAAGCTTTCTTT
D gene: .; V gene: TRBV5-6; J gene: TRBJ1-4; clone size: .; CDR3 protein: CASSLYLSGAGANEKLFF; CDR3 DNA: TGTGCCAGCAGCTTGTATCTATCCGGGGCGGGGGCTAATGAAAAACTGTTTTTT
D gene: .; V gene: TRBV5-4; J gene: TRBJ2-1; clone size: .; CDR3 protein: CASRSHGTLLTNEQFF; CDR3 DNA: TGTGCCAGCAGATCCCACGGGACTCTCCTAACCAATGAGCAGTTCTTC
D gene: .; V gene: TRBV7-2; J gene: TRBJ2-5; clone size: .; CDR3 protein: CASSVPPSGRDQETQYF; CDR3 DNA: TGTGCCAGCAGCGTACCGCCCAGCGGAAGGGACCAAGAGACCCAGTACTTC
D gene: .; V gene: TRBV24-1; J gene: TRBJ1-5; clone size: .; CDR3 protein: CATSYGKTGGQPQHF; CDR3 DNA: TGTGCCACCAGTTACGGCAAAACCGGGGGTCAGCCCCAGCATTTT
D gene: TRBD1; V gene: TRBV19; J gene: TRBJ1-6; clone size: .; CDR3 protein: CASNDRGNSPLHF; CDR3 DNA: TGTGCCAGTAATGACAGGGGAAATTCACCCCTCCACTTT
D gene: .; V gene: TRBV19; J gene: TRBJ1-1; clone size: .; CDR3 protein: CASSAAPGQTNTEAFF; CDR3 DNA: TGTGCCAGTAGTGCCGCCCCGGGTCAAACGAACACTGAAGCTTTCTTT
D gene: .; V gene: TRBV27; J gene: TRBJ2-7; clone size: .; CDR3 protein: CASSLLGTFPYEQYF; CDR3 DNA: TGTGCCAGCAGTTTGCTGGGGACTTTTCCCTACGAGCAGTACTTC
D gene: .; V gene: TRBV27; J gene: TRBJ2-2; clone size: .; CDR3 protein: CASSLRSFTGELFF; CDR3 DNA: TGTGCCAGCAGTTTACGGTCGTTCACCGGGGAGCTGTTTTTT
D gene: TRBD2; V gene: TRBV19; J gene: TRBJ2-4; clone size: .; CDR3 protein: CASRAGVSDIQYF; CDR3 DNA: TGTGCCAGCAGGGCGGGGGTTTCGGACATTCAGTACTTC
D gene: TRBD2; V gene: TRBV30; J gene: TRBJ2-1; clone size: few; CDR3 protein: CAWSVGAGGVDEQFF; CDR3 DNA: TGTGCCTGGAGTGTGGGGGCGGGAGGGGTCGATGAGCAGTTCTTC
D gene: .; V gene: TRBV24-1; J gene: TRBJ1-2; clone size: .; CDR3 protein: CATSDFRTNYGYTF; CDR3 DNA: TGTGCCACCAGTGATTTTAGGACAAACTATGGCTACACCTTC
D gene: TRBD2; V gene: TRBV9; J gene: TRBJ2-3; clone size: .; CDR3 protein: CASSVGSSGVTDTQYF; CDR3 DNA: TGTGCCAGCAGCGTAGGTTCTAGCGGGGTAACAGATACGCAGTATTTT
D gene: .; V gene: TRBV7-8; J gene: TRBJ1-1; clone size: .; CDR3 protein: CASSLPGWTEAFF; CDR3 DNA: TGTGCCAGCAGCTTACCCGGTTGGACTGAAGCTTTCTTT
D gene: TRBD1; V gene: TRBV4-3; J gene: TRBJ1-5; clone size: .; CDR3 protein: CASSLTTGANQPQHF; CDR3 DNA: TGCGCCAGCAGCCTGACGACAGGGGCCAATCAGCCCCAGCATTTT
D gene: .; V gene: TRBV5-4; J gene: TRBJ1-2; clone size: .; CDR3 protein: CASSLDKYYGYTF; CDR3 DNA: TGTGCCAGCAGCTTGGACAAGTACTATGGCTACACCTTC
D gene: .; V gene: TRBV6-5; J gene: TRBJ2-5; clone size: once; CDR3 protein: CATAPSQGETQYF; CDR3 DNA: TGTGCCACCGCCCCCTCACAGGGAGAGACCCAGTACTTC
D gene: .; V gene: TRBV9; J gene: TRBJ1-2; clone size: .; CDR3 protein: CASSVDTGGYTF; CDR3 DNA: TGTGCCAGCAGCGTAGATACAGGTGGCTACACCTTC
D gene: TRBD1; V gene: TRBV5-1; J gene: TRBJ1-6; clone size: few; CDR3 protein: CASSPPGQRNSPLHF; CDR3 DNA: TGCGCCAGCAGCCCACCGGGACAGCGTAATTCACCCCTCCACTTT
D gene: TRBD1; V gene: TRBV23-1; J gene: TRBJ1-2; clone size: .; CDR3 protein: CASSQSGGQNLPGYTF; CDR3 DNA: TGCGCCAGCAGTCAATCGGGGGGACAGAACCTTCCTGGCTACACCTTC
D gene: .; V gene: TRBV27; J gene: TRBJ1-2; clone size: .; CDR3 protein: CASRQDQVNYGYTF; CDR3 DNA: TGTGCCAGCAGACAAGACCAGGTTAACTATGGCTACACCTTC
D gene: TRBD2; V gene: TRBV28; J gene: TRBJ2-2; clone size: .; CDR3 protein: CASSLLWSGGNTGELFF; CDR3 DNA: TGTGCCAGCAGCCTGCTCTGGAGCGGGGGGAACACCGGGGAGCTGTTTTTT
D gene: .; V gene: TRBV5-1; J gene: TRBJ1-6; clone size: .; CDR3 protein: CASRDIGNSPLHF; CDR3 DNA: TGCGCCAGCAGGGACATCGGTAATTCACCCCTCCACTTT
D gene: .; V gene: TRBV19; J gene: TRBJ2-6; clone size: .; CDR3 protein: CASQKPSSGANVLTF; CDR3 DNA: TGTGCCAGCCAGAAACCCTCCTCTGGGGCCAACGTCCTGACTTTC
D gene: .; V gene: TRBV3-1/TRBV3-2; J gene: TRBJ2-7; clone size: .; CDR3 protein: CASSQSSYEQYF; CDR3 DNA: TGTGCCAGCAGCCAATCTAGCTACGAGCAGTACTTC
D gene: .; V gene: TRBV21-1; J gene: TRBJ2-7; clone size: .; CDR3 protein: CASSKKHGTGKIYEQYF; CDR3 DNA: TGTGCCAGCAGCAAAAAGCACGGGACAGGGAAAATCTACGAGCAGTACTTC
D gene: .; V gene: TRBV29-1; J gene: TRBJ2-4; clone size: few; CDR3 protein: CSVIPPLAKNIQYF; CDR3 DNA: TGCAGCGTTATCCCCCCTCTAGCCAAAAACATTCAGTACTTC
D gene: .; V gene: TRBV9; J gene: TRBJ2-3; clone size: .; CDR3 protein: CASSAHRSTDTQYF; CDR3 DNA: TGTGCCAGCAGCGCTCACAGAAGCACAGATACGCAGTATTTT
D gene: TRBD1; V gene: TRBV7-9; J gene: TRBJ2-2; clone size: .; CDR3 protein: CASSSRRTGVRTGELFF; CDR3 DNA: TGTGCCAGCAGCTCAAGGCGGACAGGGGTCCGCACCGGGGAGCTGTTTTTT
D gene: .; V gene: TRBV7-2; J gene: TRBJ2-3; clone size: .; CDR3 protein: CASETSTDTQYF; CDR3 DNA: TGTGCCAGCGAAACTAGCACAGATACGCAGTATTTT
D gene: .; V gene: TRBV18; J gene: TRBJ2-5; clone size: .; CDR3 protein: CASSQEETQYF; CDR3 DNA: TGTGCCAGCTCACAGGAGGAGACCCAGTACTTC
D gene: TRBD2; V gene: TRBV7-3; J gene: TRBJ2-5; clone size: once; CDR3 protein: CASSPHGRAGVQETQYF; CDR3 DNA: TGTGCCAGCAGCCCCCACGGTCGAGCGGGGGTCCAAGAGACCCAGTACTTC
D gene: .; V gene: TRBV13; J gene: TRBJ1-5; clone size: .; CDR3 protein: CASSLRGGHSNQPQHF; CDR3 DNA: TGTGCCAGCAGCCTTAGAGGCGGGCATAGCAATCAGCCCCAGCATTTT
D gene: TRBD1; V gene: TRBV29-1; J gene: TRBJ1-2; clone size: .; CDR3 protein: CTISGTGGGFGGYTF; CDR3 DNA: TGCACCATTTCGGGGACAGGGGGCGGATTCGGGGGCTACACCTTC
D gene: .; V gene: TRBV4-1; J gene: TRBJ2-7; clone size: .; CDR3 protein: CASSQGGYLNSYEQYF; CDR3 DNA: TGCGCCAGCAGCCAAGGGGGCTACCTAAACTCCTACGAGCAGTACTTC
D gene: .; V gene: TRBV24-1; J gene: TRBJ1-2; clone size: once; CDR3 protein: CATSDLPEGNYGYTF; CDR3 DNA: TGTGCCACCAGTGATTTGCCGGAGGGTAACTATGGCTACACCTTC
D gene: .; V gene: TRBV30; J gene: TRBJ1-4; clone size: .; CDR3 protein: CAWSGEKLFF; CDR3 DNA: TGTGCCTGGTCCGGTGAAAAACTGTTTTTT
D gene: .; V gene: TRBV5-6; J gene: TRBJ1-6; clone size: .; CDR3 protein: CASSLYSQLSPLHF; CDR3 DNA: TGTGCCAGCAGCTTGTATAGCCAGCTTTCACCCCTCCACTTT
D gene: TRBD1; V gene: TRBV4-3; J gene: TRBJ1-2; clone size: few; CDR3 protein: CASSGQAANYGYTF; CDR3 DNA: TGCGCCAGCAGCGGACAGGCAGCTAACTATGGCTACACCTTC
D gene: .; V gene: TRBV12-3/TRBV12-4; J gene: TRBJ2-2; clone size: many; CDR3 protein: CASSQDTGELFF; CDR3 DNA: TGTGCCAGCAGCCAGGACACCGGGGAGCTGTTTTTT
D gene: .; V gene: TRBV6-5; J gene: TRBJ1-6; clone size: .; CDR3 protein: CASTARVNSPLHF; CDR3 DNA: TGTGCCAGCACAGCGAGGGTGAACTCACCCCTCCACTTT
D gene: TRBD2; V gene: TRBV27; J gene: TRBJ2-7; clone size: .; CDR3 protein: CASRFRTSGPYEQYF; CDR3 DNA: TGTGCCAGCAGATTTAGGACTAGCGGCCCCTACGAGCAGTACTTC
D gene: .; V gene: TRBV29-1; J gene: TRBJ1-2; clone size: .; CDR3 protein: CSVLGEGYYGYTF; CDR3 DNA: TGCAGCGTCCTCGGGGAGGGGTACTATGGCTACACCTTC
D gene: .; V gene: TRBV2; J gene: TRBJ1-5; clone size: .; CDR3 protein: CASRGGTNQPQHF; CDR3 DNA: TGTGCCAGCAGGGGGGGAACCAATCAGCCCCAGCATTTT
D gene: TRBD2; V gene: TRBV9; J gene: TRBJ2-1; clone size: .; CDR3 protein: CASSVVAGSYNEQFF; CDR3 DNA: TGTGCCAGCAGCGTAGTAGCGGGCTCCTACAATGAGCAGTTCTTC
D gene: .; V gene: TRBV7-2; J gene: TRBJ2-7; clone size: .; CDR3 protein: CASSLALGGDEQYF; CDR3 DNA: TGTGCCAGCAGCTTAGCTTTGGGCGGGGACGAGCAGTACTTC
D gene: .; V gene: TRBV19; J gene: TRBJ2-3; clone size: .; CDR3 protein: CASSIGGRDTDTQYF; CDR3 DNA: TGTGCCAGTAGTATAGGGGGGCGCGACACAGATACGCAGTATTTT
D gene: TRBD2; V gene: TRBV19; J gene: TRBJ2-1; clone size: .; CDR3 protein: CASRPTSGRQFNEQFF; CDR3 DNA: TGTGCCAGTAGACCGACTAGCGGGAGGCAGTTCAATGAGCAGTTCTTC
D gene: .; V gene: TRBV5-1; J gene: TRBJ1-5; clone size: .; CDR3 protein: CASSVRGDSNQPQHF; CDR3 DNA: TGCGCCAGCAGCGTTCGGGGGGACAGCAATCAGCCCCAGCATTTT
D gene: .; V gene: TRBV5-1; J gene: TRBJ1-5; clone size: .; CDR3 protein: CASSHGGNNQPQHF; CDR3 DNA: TGCGCCAGCAGCCACGGGGGAAACAATCAGCCCCAGCATTTT
D gene: .; V gene: TRBV5-1; J gene: TRBJ2-2; clone size: once; CDR3 protein: CASSLQVNTGELFF; CDR3 DNA: TGCGCCAGCAGCTTGCAGGTTAACACCGGGGAGCTGTTTTTT
D gene: .; V gene: TRBV28; J gene: TRBJ1-5; clone size: .; CDR3 protein: CASRAGLANQPQHF; CDR3 DNA: TGTGCCAGCAGGGCAGGGTTAGCCAATCAGCCCCAGCATTTT
D gene: .; V gene: TRBV19; J gene: TRBJ1-5; clone size: .; CDR3 protein: CASSSGGDPNQPQHF; CDR3 DNA: TGTGCCAGTAGTTCGGGAGGGGACCCCAATCAGCCCCAGCATTTT
D gene: .; V gene: TRBV3-1/TRBV3-2; J gene: TRBJ2-5; clone size: once; CDR3 protein: CASSHRRRIDWETQYF; CDR3 DNA: TGTGCCAGCAGCCATCGTCGGCGGATCGATTGGGAGACCCAGTACTTC
D gene: .; V gene: TRBV7-3; J gene: TRBJ1-6; clone size: .; CDR3 protein: CASSLIGAAGSPLHF; CDR3 DNA: TGTGCCAGCAGCTTAATAGGGGCGGCTGGTTCACCCCTCCACTTT